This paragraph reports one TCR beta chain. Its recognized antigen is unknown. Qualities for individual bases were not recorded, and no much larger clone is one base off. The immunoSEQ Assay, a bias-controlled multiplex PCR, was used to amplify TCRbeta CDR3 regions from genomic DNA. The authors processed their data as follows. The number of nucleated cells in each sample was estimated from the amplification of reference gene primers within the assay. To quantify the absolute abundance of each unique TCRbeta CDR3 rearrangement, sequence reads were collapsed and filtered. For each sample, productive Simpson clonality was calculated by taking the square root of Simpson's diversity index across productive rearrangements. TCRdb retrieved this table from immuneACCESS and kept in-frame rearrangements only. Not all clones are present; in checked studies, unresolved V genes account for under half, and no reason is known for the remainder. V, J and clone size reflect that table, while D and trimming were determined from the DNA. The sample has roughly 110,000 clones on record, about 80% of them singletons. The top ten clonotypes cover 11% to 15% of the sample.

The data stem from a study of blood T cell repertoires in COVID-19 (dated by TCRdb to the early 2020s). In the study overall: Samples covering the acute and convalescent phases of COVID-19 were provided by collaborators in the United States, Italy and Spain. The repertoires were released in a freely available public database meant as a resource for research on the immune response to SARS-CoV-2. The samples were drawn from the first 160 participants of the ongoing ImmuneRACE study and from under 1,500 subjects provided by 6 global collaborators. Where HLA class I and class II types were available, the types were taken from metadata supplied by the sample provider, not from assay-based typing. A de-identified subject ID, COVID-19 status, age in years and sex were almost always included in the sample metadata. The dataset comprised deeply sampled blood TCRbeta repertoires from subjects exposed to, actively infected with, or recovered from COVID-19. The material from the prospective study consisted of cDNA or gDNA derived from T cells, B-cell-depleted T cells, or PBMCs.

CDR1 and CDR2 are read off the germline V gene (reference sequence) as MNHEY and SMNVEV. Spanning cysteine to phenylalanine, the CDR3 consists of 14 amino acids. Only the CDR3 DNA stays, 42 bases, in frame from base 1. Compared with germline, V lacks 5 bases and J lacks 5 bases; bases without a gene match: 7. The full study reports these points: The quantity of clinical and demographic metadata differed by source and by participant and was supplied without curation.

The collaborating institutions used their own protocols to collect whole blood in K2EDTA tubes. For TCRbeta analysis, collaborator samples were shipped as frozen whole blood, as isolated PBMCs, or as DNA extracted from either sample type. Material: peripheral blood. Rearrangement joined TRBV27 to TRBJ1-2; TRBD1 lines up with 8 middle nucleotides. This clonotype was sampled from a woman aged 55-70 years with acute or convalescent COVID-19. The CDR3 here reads CASSRAGQGYGYTF. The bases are TGTGCCAGCAGTAGGGCCGGACAGGGTTATGGCTACACCTTC.